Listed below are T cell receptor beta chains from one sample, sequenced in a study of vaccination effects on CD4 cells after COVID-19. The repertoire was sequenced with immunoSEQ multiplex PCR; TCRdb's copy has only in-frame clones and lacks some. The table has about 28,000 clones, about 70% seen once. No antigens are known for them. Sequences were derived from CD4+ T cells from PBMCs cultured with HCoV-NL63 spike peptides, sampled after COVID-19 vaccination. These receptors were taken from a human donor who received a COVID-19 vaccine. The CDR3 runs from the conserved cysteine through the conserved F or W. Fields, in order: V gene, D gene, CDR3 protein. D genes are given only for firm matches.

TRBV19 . CASSPAPNTEAFF
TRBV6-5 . CASSYSWGGNQPQHF
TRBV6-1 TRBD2 CASSELAGSSYEQYF
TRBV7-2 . CASSLRGGRSSNEQFF
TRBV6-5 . CASSLNDGNTIYF
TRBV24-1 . CATSEPQGGGANVLTF
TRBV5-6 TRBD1 CASSLLYGTETAEGGYTF
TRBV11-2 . CASSLSRGEQYF
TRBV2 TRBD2 CASSEAWGLAGVYEQYF
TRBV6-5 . CASSSLQTNYGYTF
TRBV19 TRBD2 CATTSGSHEQYF
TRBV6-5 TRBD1 CASRHRDRFSEAFF
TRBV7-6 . CASSLASTGTQETQYF
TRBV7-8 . CASSGRRQGYNQPQHF
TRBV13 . CASSSTRTQETQYF
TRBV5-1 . CASSMQGGGGNSPLHF
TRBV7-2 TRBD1 CASSPRQGLEAFF
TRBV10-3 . CAISEGDLSNYEQYF
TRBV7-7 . CASSLGGITDTQYF
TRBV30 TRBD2 CAWSVGGLAKNIQYF
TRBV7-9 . CASSFPWGLRGETQYF
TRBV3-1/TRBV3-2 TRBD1 CASSVPGTDYGYTF
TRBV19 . CASSRRTGDYEQYF
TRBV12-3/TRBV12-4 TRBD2 CASSSGLAVEQYF
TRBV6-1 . CASSERTVNTEAFF
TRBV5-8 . CASSFLGLTTDTQYF
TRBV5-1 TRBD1 CASSLGDRDFHEQYF
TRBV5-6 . CASSLAGINTGELFF
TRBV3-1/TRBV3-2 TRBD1 CASSQDLGSGQLNEKLFF
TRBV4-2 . CASSQGDVVTEQFF
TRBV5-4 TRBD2 CASSLSGERAGTQYF
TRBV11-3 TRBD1 CASSLGGTGANEQYF
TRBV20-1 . CSASGRSYEQYF
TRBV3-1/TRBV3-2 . CASSVTTDYNSPLHF
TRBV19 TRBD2 CASTISGASYNEQFF
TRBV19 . CASRTVGASYNSPLHF
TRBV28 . CASSLVETRDGYTF
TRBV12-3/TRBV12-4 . CASSLGNEQFF
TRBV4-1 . CASSQPSRRGGGGYTF
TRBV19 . CASSIGGRAREPQHF